This TCR beta chain comes out of a study of blood T cell repertoires in COVID-19 (dated by TCRdb to 2019 to 2021). Context from the whole study: The collaborator samples originated in the United States, Italy and Spain and spanned the acute and convalescent phases of COVID-19. The prospective study material was composed of cDNA or gDNA derived from T cells, B-cell-depleted T cells, or PBMCs. Subjects who had been exposed to COVID-19, were actively infected with it, or had recovered from it provided the deeply sampled blood TCRbeta repertoires that made up the dataset. The repertoires were made available in a free public database intended to serve as a resource for research on the immune response to SARS-CoV-2. The samples were drawn from two sources: the first 160 participants of the ongoing ImmuneRACE study, and 950 to 1,500 subjects contributed by 6 global collaborators. The sample metadata nearly always contained a de-identified subject ID, COVID-19 status, age in years and sex. Where available, HLA class I and class II types were taken from metadata supplied by the sample provider and were not determined by assay-based typing.

With respect to this clone: The clone's antigen remains unknown. No base quality values were provided; no much bigger clone lies one nucleotide off.

V sheds 6 bases and J sheds 5 bases, leaving 10 bases between their ends. CDR3 length: 12 amino acids, cysteine to phenylalanine. Only the CDR3 region is kept as DNA, spanning 36 bases read in frame from base 1. What the authors observed across the whole study: The amount of clinical and demographic metadata varied by source and participant and was provided uncurated.

The immunoSEQ Assay, a bias-controlled multiplex PCR, was used to amplify TCRbeta CDR3 regions from genomic DNA. The authors' pipeline ran thus. The number of nucleated cells in each sample was estimated by amplification of reference gene primers within the assay. To quantify the absolute abundance of each unique TCRbeta CDR3 rearrangement, sequence reads were collapsed and filtered. For each sample, productive Simpson clonality was calculated as the square root of Simpson's diversity index across productive rearrangements. In TCRdb, the immuneACCESS table is reduced to in-frame sequences with V and J assigned. These tables do not hold every clone; where another copy was compared, an unresolved V gene accounts for under half, and the others remain unexplained. V and J calls and clone size are as listed in that table; D and trimming were resolved from the DNA. Recorded for this sample are fewer than 250,000 clones; about 83% of them occurred a single time. The ten largest clones represent 4.8% of the sample.

Enrolling through a virtual design, the prospective study's participants ranged in age from roughly 18 to 90 years and lived across 24 United States geographic areas. In the prospective study, participants were assigned to cohorts based on the clinical history participants reported in a screening survey and a study questionnaire. Exposed participants had been in contact, within 2 weeks of entering the study, with a person who had a PCR-confirmed or clinician-diagnosed case of COVID-19. In the prospective study, whole blood, serum and a nasopharyngeal or oropharyngeal swab were collected from each participant by mobile phlebotomists. Prospective study participants could optionally give additional blood draws and questionnaires over an approximately two-month period. Blood samples from the prospective study were shipped frozen or at room temperature prior to DNA extraction.

The clonotype comes from a woman in her forties or fifties who had been exposed to COVID-19. The V gene is TRBV12-3 or TRBV12-4 and the J gene is TRBJ1-2; the D gene assignment is ambiguous. Sequencing used PBMCs or T cells enriched from blood (not recorded which). The nucleotide sequence reads TGTGCCAGCAGCCGATTGGAGTATGGCTACACCTTC. Translated, this gives CASSRLEYGYTF.